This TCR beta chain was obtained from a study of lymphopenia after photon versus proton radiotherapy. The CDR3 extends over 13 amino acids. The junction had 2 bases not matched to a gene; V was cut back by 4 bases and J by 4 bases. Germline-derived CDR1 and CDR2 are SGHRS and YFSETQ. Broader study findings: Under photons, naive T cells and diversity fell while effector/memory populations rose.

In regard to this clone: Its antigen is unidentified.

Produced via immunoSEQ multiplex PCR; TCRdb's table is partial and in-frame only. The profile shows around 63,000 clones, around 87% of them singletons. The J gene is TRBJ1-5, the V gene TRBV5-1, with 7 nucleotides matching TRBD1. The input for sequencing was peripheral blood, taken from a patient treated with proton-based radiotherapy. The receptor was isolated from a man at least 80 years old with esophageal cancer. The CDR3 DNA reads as TGCGCCAGCAGCGCGACAGGGAATCAGCCCCAGCATTTT. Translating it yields CASSATGNQPQHF.